This entry lists 3 T cell receptor beta chains sequenced from one sample in a study of identical twins' blood T cells. TCRdb fed the 5' RACE reads into MiXCR, producing one record per CDR3 protein. Seen here are fewer than 450,000 distinct CDR3 sequences, about 28% observed once, and the top ten hold 6.1%. Sequencing input: PBMCs. These receptors all come from a woman aged 18-55 years in good health.

This clonotype was detected only a few times. This sequence joins TRBV6-6 and TRBJ2-2; D may correspond to TRBD1 or TRBD2 (5 bases each). The CDR3 loop spans 14 amino acids. The V gene lost 6 bases and the J gene lost 0 bases, with 8 bases spanning the gap. Germline V gene sequence: CDR1 MNHNY, CDR2 SVGAGI (reference sequence). CDR3 sequence reads: CASRRGANTGELFF. The CDR3 nucleotides are TGTGCCAGCAGGAGGGGCGCGAACACCGGGGAGCTGTTTTTT.

This rearrangement joins TRBV12-3 or TRBV12-4 to TRBJ1-1, with a possible D match to TRBD1 (5 bases). V lost 6 bases to trimming and J lost 11 bases, with 19 bases between them. The CDR3 consists of 13 residues. As DNA, the CDR3 is TGTGCCAGCAGCTCTCGTGCAGGGCTGTGGGCTTTCTTT. Amino acids: CASSSRAGLWAFF.

This clonotype has just a few counts. The genes are TRBV5-6 and TRBJ2-5; D perhaps matches TRBD2 (6 bases). This CDR3 is 15 amino acids long. CDR1 is SGHDT, CDR2 YYEEEE, per germline. V lost 1 base, J lost 3 bases, and 13 bases lay in between. This chain's CDR3 is CASSLTLSGEETQYF. The CDR3 nucleotides read TGTGCCAGCAGCTTGACGCTTAGCGGAGAAGAGACCCAGTACTTC.